A single sample gave rise to the 30 T cell receptor beta chains below, sequenced in a study of T-cell reconstitution after alpha-beta-depleted transplantation in children. Unique molecular identifiers were used to barcode this TCRbeta library. One entry per CDR3 protein, called by TCRdb with MiXCR from the PCR reads. Of 200,000 or so distinct CDR3 sequences listed, 7.5% to 9.5% are singletons. The specimen comprised PBMCs, mostly from graft donor cells, sampled 360 days after TCRalphabeta/CD19-depleted stem cell transplant. These receptors came from a male patient aged 2 to 10 who had a stem cell transplant for acute myeloid leukemia, so the T cells may come from the graft donor.

This clonotype was seen only once. The chain joins TRBV7-6 to TRBJ2-7, with 9 bases aligning to TRBD1. The V gene's germline CDR1 is SGHVS and CDR2 FNYEAQ. The J segment lost 2 bases and the V segment lost 5 bases, leaving 7 bases of the junction unmatched. The CDR3 runs to 15 residues. The CDR3 reads CASSVGQGLTYEQYF. CDR3 nucleotides: TGTGCCAGCAGCGTAGGACAGGGGCTAACCTACGAGCAGTACTTC.

In its sample, this clonotype was seen a few times. The rearrangement uses TRBV4-1 and TRBJ1-3; no clear D gene. This CDR3 region has 18 residues. The V end lost 0 bases, the J end lost 0 bases, and 15 bases lay between the germline ends. Germline CDR1 MGHRA, CDR2 YSYEKL. CDR3 in DNA: TGCGCCAGCAGCCAAGACAGCCGTCGACCGAACTCTGGAAACACCATATATTTT. It yields the protein CASSQDSRRPNSGNTIYF.

This clonotype was seen ten or more times. This chain connects TRBV12-3 or TRBV12-4 to TRBJ2-1; D call uncertain. The V end was cut by 3 bases, the J end by 9 bases, with 9 bases between. CDR3 length equals 12 residues. The CDR3 nucleotides read TGTGCCAGCAGTTTGGAAGTCAGTGAGCAGTTCTTC. Its translation is CASSLEVSEQFF.

This clonotype appeared many times. This chain connects TRBV28 to TRBJ2-1, with D uncertain. The germline gives CDR1 MDHEN, CDR2 SYDVKM. The CDR3 spans 13 residues. Trimming stripped 7 bases from V and 9 bases from J, with 16 bases between. The CDR3, as DNA: TGTGCCAGCATACCAAGGGATCCCACTGAGCAGTTCTTC. Translating gives CASIPRDPTEQFF.

Comments on this clonotype: A single base separates this from a much larger clone, so it may be a read error. It is likely a read error, because the conserved phenylalanine at the end of the CDR3 is missing. The chain recombines TRBV20-1 with TRBJ2-3; D not resolved. This CDR3 contains 12 residues. Trimming cost V 5 bases and J 4 bases, with 10 bases left between them. Germline V gene lookup returns CDR1 DFQATT and CDR2 SNEGSKA (reference sequence). The CDR3 DNA follows: TGCAGTGCTCACGACCATTCAGATACGCAGTATTGT. Its protein is CSAHDHSDTQYC.

The chain is built from TRBV12-3 or TRBV12-4 and TRBJ1-5; the match to TRBD1 covers 7 bases. There are 16 residues in the CDR3. The junction had 14 bases not matched to a gene; V was cut back by 6 bases and J by 6 bases. The CDR3 nucleotides are TGTGCCAGCAGCTCCCGGACAGGTCAGGAGGGTCAGCCCCAGCATTTT. Protein: CASSSRTGQEGQPQHF.

This rearrangement joins TRBV7-4 to TRBJ2-7, with D maybe TRBD1 (6 bases). Germline V gene sequence: CDR1 SGHVT, CDR2 SQSDAQ. V was cut by 4 bases and J by 2 bases, with 12 bases left in between. The CDR3 length is 14 residues. The CDR3 sequence: CASSCGTFPYEQYV. In DNA, the CDR3 is TGTGCCAGCAGCTGTGGGACATTCCCCTACGAGCAGTACGTC.

The rearrangement joins TRBV6-1 to TRBJ2-4; TRBD2 aligns across 10 bases. Germline CDR1 is MNHNS and CDR2 is SASEGT. This CDR3 has 16 residues. Losses at the gene ends were 8 bases for V and 1 base for J; bases not matched to a gene: 8. CDR3 sequence reads: CASGGGSGGAKNIQYF. In DNA form, the CDR3 reads TGTGCCAGCGGTGGTGGTAGCGGGGGGGCCAAAAACATTCAGTACTTC.

The chain uses TRBV5-1 and TRBJ2-7; the match to TRBD1 covers 7 bases. Looked up from germline, CDR1 is SGHRS and CDR2 is YFSETQ. Trimming took 2 bases from V and 3 from J; bases not matched to a gene: 8. This CDR3 has 15 amino acids. The CDR3 sequence is CASSFWTGPHYEQYF. CDR3 nucleotide sequence: TGCGCCAGCAGCTTCTGGACAGGCCCTCACTACGAGCAGTACTTC. Looking up the rest from reference TRBV5-1 and TRBJ2-7 gives the full variable domain: KAGVTQTPRYLIKTRGQQVTLSCSPISGHRSVSWYQQTPGQGLQFLFEYFSETQRNKGNFPGRFSGRQFSNSRSEMNVSTLELGDSALYLCASSFWTGPHYEQYFGPGTRLTVT.

This chain connects TRBV7-2 to TRBJ2-3; D remains ambiguous. Germline loops: CDR1 SGHTA, CDR2 FQGNSA. This CDR3 contains 15 residues. With 5 bases removed from V and 3 bases from J, the gap between germline ends came to 15 bases. CDR3 in amino acids: CASSPPDGLTDTQYF. CDR3 nucleotides: TGTGCCAGCAGCCCCCCGGACGGGTTGACAGATACGCAGTATTTT.

Only a few counts were recorded for this clonotype. The chain carries TRBV5-1 and TRBJ2-3; D unresolved. This CDR3 comprises 15 residues. V lost 0 bases and J lost 2, with 10 bases in between. CDR1 and CDR2 from the germline V gene are SGHRS and YFSETQ. CDR3 DNA sequence: TGCGCCAGCAGCTTGGACGGCGAAGTCACAGATACGCAGTATTTT. It is translated as CASSLDGEVTDTQYF.

The V gene is TRBV20-1, the J gene TRBJ2-3; D gene unclear. The CDR3 runs 10 residues. The V end was cut by 8 bases, the J end by 5 bases, with 8 bases between. The germline V gene encodes CDR1 DFQATT and CDR2 SNEGSKA (reference sequence). The DNA of the CDR3 is TGCAGTCTAGGGATAGATACGCAGTATTTT. Its protein is CSLGIDTQYF.

This clonotype was counted a few times. J is TRBJ2-1 and V is TRBV20-1; D uncertain. Germline CDR1 reads DFQATT; CDR2 reads SNEGSKA (reference sequence). V lost 3 bases, J lost 1 base, and 13 bases lay in between. The CDR3 consists of 15 residues. This CDR3 is CSAREDLGSYNEQFF. CDR3 coding DNA: TGCAGTGCTAGGGAAGACTTGGGGTCCTACAATGAGCAGTTCTTC.

This clonotype has ten or more counts. This chain connects TRBV5-1 to TRBJ2-4; D is undetermined. Trimming pared 4 bases from V and 0 bases from J, leaving 8 bases between. The germline V gene encodes CDR1 SGHRS and CDR2 YFSETQ. The CDR3 length is 14 residues. The CDR3 loop reads CASSQTVAKNIQYF. The CDR3 DNA reads TGCGCCAGCAGCCAGACGGTAGCCAAAAACATTCAGTACTTC. The whole variable domain, remainder taken from reference TRBV5-1 and TRBJ2-4, is KAGVTQTPRYLIKTRGQQVTLSCSPISGHRSVSWYQQTPGQGLQFLFEYFSETQRNKGNFPGRFSGRQFSNSRSEMNVSTLELGDSALYLCASSQTVAKNIQYFGAGTRLSVL.

The CDR3 here is CASSLVKASGGASLFF. CDR3 in DNA: TGTGCCAGCAGCTTGGTTAAGGCTAGCGGGGGGGCCTCGCTGTTCTTC. V usage is TRBV5-4 and J usage is TRBJ2-1; TRBD2 aligns across 12 bases. J lost 15 bases, V lost 0 bases, and 13 bases had no gene match. Per germline, CDR1 SGHNT and CDR2 YYREEE (reference sequence). This CDR3 has 16 amino acids.

A few counts support this clonotype. This chain links TRBV29-1 with TRBJ2-5; 8 nucleotides line up with TRBD1. The CDR3 runs 13 residues. The junction had 3 bases not matched to a gene; V was cut back by 1 base and J by 5 bases. From germline, CDR1 is SQVTM and CDR2 ANQGSEA. CDR3 sequence reads: CSVEGTGLETQYF. CDR3 nucleotides: TGCAGCGTTGAAGGGACAGGGCTGGAGACCCAGTACTTC.

The gene calls are TRBV7-2 and TRBJ1-6; D is undetermined. CDR1 is SGHTA and CDR2 is FQGNSA in the germline V gene. With 0 bases removed from V and 3 bases from J, the gap between germline ends came to 9 bases. This CDR3 region has 16 residues. CDR3 sequence reads: CASSLARALYNSPLHF. CDR3 DNA: TGTGCCAGCAGCTTAGCTCGGGCCCTCTATAATTCACCCCTCCACTTT.

The chain carries TRBV5-1 and TRBJ1-1; TRBD1 agrees at 8 bases. CDR3 length: 14 residues. Germline V CDR1 and CDR2: SGHRS, YFSETQ. V lost 3 bases to trimming and J lost 5 bases; unmatched junction nucleotides: 6. The CDR3 is CASSWRTGWTEAFF. Here the CDR3 DNA reads TGCGCCAGCAGCTGGAGGACAGGGTGGACTGAAGCTTTCTTT.

The chain carries TRBV11-1 and TRBJ2-1, with D possibly being TRBD1 or TRBD2 (5 bases each). V lost 4 bases and J lost 8, with 27 bases in between. The CDR3 sequence is 18 residues long. CDR1 and CDR2 from the germline V gene are SGHAT and FQDESV (reference sequence). CDR3 bases: TGTGCCAGCAGCTGGAGGCTCACCCGGGACCCTAAGTCGGATGAGCAGTTCTTC. Its protein is CASSWRLTRDPKSDEQFF.

This clonotype occurred many times. V is TRBV5-6 and J is TRBJ1-5; D unclear. The germline CDR1 and CDR2 sequences are SGHDT and YYEEEE. Trimming pared 2 bases from V and 4 bases from J, leaving 10 bases between. This CDR3 spans 14 amino acids. The CDR3 reads CASSFWGWNQPQHF. CDR3 nucleotide sequence: TGTGCCAGCAGCTTTTGGGGTTGGAATCAGCCCCAGCATTTT. The variable domain in full, with the rest retrieved from reference TRBV5-6 and TRBJ1-5, is DAGVTQSPTHLIKTRGQQVTLRCSPKSGHDTVSWYQQALGQGPQFIFQYYEEEERQRGNFPDRFSGHQFPNYSSELNVNALLLGDSALYLCASSFWGWNQPQHFGDGTRLSIL.

This clonotype has only a few counts. CDR3 in DNA: TGTGCCAGCAGCTTGAGCGGGACACCCGTCGAAAAACTGTTTTTT. Translating gives CASSLSGTPVEKLFF. The chain couples TRBV7-9 to TRBJ1-4; TRBD1 is a possible D gene (6 bases). This CDR3 has 15 residues. The V end was cut by 3 bases, the J end by 8 bases, with 16 bases between. Germline V CDR1 and CDR2: SEHNR, FQNEAQ (reference sequence).

This clonotype was recorded many times. The rearrangement uses TRBV29-1 and TRBJ2-1, with D perhaps matching TRBD1 (9 bases). CDR1 is SQVTM, CDR2 ANQGSEA, per germline. CDR3 length equals 23 residues. The germline V and J ends were trimmed by 0 bases and 2 bases, with 35 bases remaining between them. For the CDR3, the DNA is TGCAGCGTTGAAGATCGCGGGTCACAGGGGGCCCTTTTCAGCGGGAGAACCTACAATGAGCAGTTCTTC. The encoded protein is CSVEDRGSQGALFSGRTYNEQFF.

The J gene is TRBJ2-5, the V gene TRBV9, with TRBD2 identical over 15 bases. After removal of 3 bases from V and 0 bases from J, the junction contained 3 bases not matched to a gene. Germline CDR1 and CDR2: SGDLS and YYNGEE. CDR3 length: 17 residues. Here the CDR3 reads CASSGGLAGGYQETQYF. In nucleotides, the CDR3 is TGTGCCAGCAGCGGCGGACTAGCGGGGGGGTACCAAGAGACCCAGTACTTC.

The rearrangement uses TRBV5-1 and TRBJ2-3; 11 bases are a match to TRBD2. CDR1 is SGHRS, CDR2 YFSETQ, per germline. The CDR3 spans 16 residues. The J segment lost 5 bases and the V segment lost 3 bases, leaving 8 bases of the junction unmatched. DNA for the CDR3: TGCGCCAGCAGCTGGATAGCGGGAGGGCTGGGAGATACGCAGTATTTT. Amino acid sequence: CASSWIAGGLGDTQYF.

A few counts support this clonotype. The rearrangement uses TRBV20-1 and TRBJ1-1; D possibly corresponds to TRBD1 (6 bases). CDR1 and CDR2 from the germline V gene are DFQATT and SNEGSKA (reference sequence). The CDR3 is 14 amino acids. Trimming removed 6 bases at V and 3 bases at J, with 17 bases between. DNA for the CDR3: TGCAGTGCCCCCAGGGAGGGGGGTGACACTGAAGCTTTCTTT. This encodes CSAPREGGDTEAFF.

The sample holds a few counts of this clonotype. CDR3 DNA sequence: TGTGCCAGCAGCTTAGACACTAGCGGGAGGGGCAATGAGCAGTTCTTC. This gives the protein CASSLDTSGRGNEQFF. The genes are TRBV7-2 and TRBJ2-1, with 13 bases identical to TRBD2. CDR3 size: 16 residues. V lost 1 base, J lost 6 bases, and 3 bases stayed unmatched. Per the germline V gene, CDR1 is SGHTA and CDR2 is FQGNSA.

This clonotype was seen many times. The V gene is TRBV7-2, the J gene TRBJ1-1; no definite D call. V was pared by 5 bases and J by 0 bases, with 13 bases between. This CDR3 comprises 15 residues. CDR1 is SGHTA, CDR2 FQGNSA, per germline. CDR3 loop: CASSLLGYMNTEAFF. CDR3 bases: TGTGCCAGCAGCCTCTTAGGGTATATGAACACTGAAGCTTTCTTT.

This clonotype was observed at least ten times. The rearrangement uses TRBV7-8 and TRBJ2-5; 13 nucleotides agree with TRBD2. Trimming removed 5 bases from V and 9 bases from J; junction bases left unmatched: 6. The CDR3 covers 14 residues. The germline V gene has CDR1 SGHVS and CDR2 FQNEAQ. The CDR3 sequence: CASSLSTSGGAQYF. CDR3 DNA: TGTGCCAGCAGCCTATCAACTAGCGGGGGGGCCCAGTACTTC.

There are a few counts of this clonotype. The V gene is TRBV12-3 or TRBV12-4, the J gene TRBJ1-1, with D unclear. The ends were cut back, 6 bases at V and 5 bases at J, with 25 bases in the middle. This CDR3 contains 17 residues. CDR3 bases: TGTGCCAGCAGCTCTCGCGCTAAGACCCGAAGTGGTACTGAAGCTTTCTTT. It yields the protein CASSSRAKTRSGTEAFF.

This clonotype was counted between two and nine times. This chain uses TRBV27 with TRBJ2-5, with a possible D match to TRBD1 (5 bases). V was shortened by 3 bases and J by 3 bases, with 17 bases between the two germline ends. Germline V CDR1 and CDR2: MNHEY, SMNVEV (reference sequence). The CDR3 consists of 16 residues. The CDR3: CASSFRQGGMKETQYF. In DNA, the CDR3 is TGTGCCAGCAGTTTCCGCCAGGGCGGTATGAAAGAGACCCAGTACTTC.